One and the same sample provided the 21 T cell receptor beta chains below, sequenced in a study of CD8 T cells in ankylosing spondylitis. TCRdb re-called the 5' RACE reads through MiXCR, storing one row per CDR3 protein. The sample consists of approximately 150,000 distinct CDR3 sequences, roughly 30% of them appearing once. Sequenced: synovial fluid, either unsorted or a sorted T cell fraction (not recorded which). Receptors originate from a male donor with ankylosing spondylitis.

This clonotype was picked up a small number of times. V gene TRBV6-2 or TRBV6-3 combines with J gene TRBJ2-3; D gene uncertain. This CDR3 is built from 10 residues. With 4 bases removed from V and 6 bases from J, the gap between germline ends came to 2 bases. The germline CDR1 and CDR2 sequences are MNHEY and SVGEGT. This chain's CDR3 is CASSWDTQYF. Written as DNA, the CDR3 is TGTGCCAGCAGTTGGGATACGCAGTATTTT.

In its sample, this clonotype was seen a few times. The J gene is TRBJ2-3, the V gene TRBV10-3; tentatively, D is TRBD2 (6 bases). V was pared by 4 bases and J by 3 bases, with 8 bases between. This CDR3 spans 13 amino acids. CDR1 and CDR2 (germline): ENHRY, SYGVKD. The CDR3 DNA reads TGTGCCATCAGTGTCGGGGGTACAGATACGCAGTATTTT. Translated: CAISVGGTDTQYF.

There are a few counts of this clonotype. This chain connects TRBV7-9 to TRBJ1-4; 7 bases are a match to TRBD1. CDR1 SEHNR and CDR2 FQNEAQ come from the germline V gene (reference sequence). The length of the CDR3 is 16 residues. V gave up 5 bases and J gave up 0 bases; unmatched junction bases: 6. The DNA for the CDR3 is TGTGCCAGCAGCGTCGGACAGGCACCAACTAATGAAAAACTGTTTTTT. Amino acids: CASSVGQAPTNEKLFF.

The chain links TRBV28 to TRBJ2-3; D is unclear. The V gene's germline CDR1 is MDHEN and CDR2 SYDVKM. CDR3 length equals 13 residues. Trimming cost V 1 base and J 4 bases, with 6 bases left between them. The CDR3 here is CASSLFRSDTQYF. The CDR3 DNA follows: TGTGCCAGCAGTTTATTCCGATCAGATACGCAGTATTTT.

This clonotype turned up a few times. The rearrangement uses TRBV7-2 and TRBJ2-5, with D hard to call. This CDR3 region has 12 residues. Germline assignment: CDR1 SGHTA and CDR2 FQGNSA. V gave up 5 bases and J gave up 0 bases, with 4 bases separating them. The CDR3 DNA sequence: TGTGCCAGCAGCCCGTACCAAGAGACCCAGTACTTC. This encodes CASSPYQETQYF.

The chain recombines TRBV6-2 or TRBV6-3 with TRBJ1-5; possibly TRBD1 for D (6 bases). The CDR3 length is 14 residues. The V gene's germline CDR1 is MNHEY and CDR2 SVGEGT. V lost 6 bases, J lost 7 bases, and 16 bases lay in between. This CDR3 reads CASSPNRAGQPQHF. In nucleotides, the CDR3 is TGTGCCAGCAGCCCGAACAGGGCCGGACAGCCCCAGCATTTT.

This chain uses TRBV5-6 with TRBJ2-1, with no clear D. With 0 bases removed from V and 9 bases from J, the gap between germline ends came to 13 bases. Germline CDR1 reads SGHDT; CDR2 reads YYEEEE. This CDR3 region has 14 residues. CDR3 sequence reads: CASSLASPSSEQFF. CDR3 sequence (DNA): TGTGCCAGCAGCTTGGCTTCGCCCTCTAGTGAGCAGTTCTTC.

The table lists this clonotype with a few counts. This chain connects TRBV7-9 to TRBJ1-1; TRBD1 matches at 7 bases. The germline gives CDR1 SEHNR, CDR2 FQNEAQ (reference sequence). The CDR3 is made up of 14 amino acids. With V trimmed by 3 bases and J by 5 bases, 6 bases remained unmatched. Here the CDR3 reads CASSLETGWTEAFF. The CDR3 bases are TGTGCCAGCAGCTTGGAGACAGGGTGGACTGAAGCTTTCTTT.

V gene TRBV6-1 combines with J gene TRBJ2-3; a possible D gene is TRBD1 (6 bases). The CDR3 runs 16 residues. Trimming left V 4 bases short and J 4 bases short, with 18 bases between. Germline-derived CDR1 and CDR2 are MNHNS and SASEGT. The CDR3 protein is CASSAFRDIGADTQYF. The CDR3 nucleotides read TGTGCCAGCAGTGCCTTCCGGGACATAGGGGCAGATACGCAGTATTTT.

CDR3 coding DNA: TGTGCCAGCAGCTCGATAGGGGGTCAGGGTAGTGGCTACACCTTC. Protein sequence: CASSSIGGQGSGYTF. The chain joins TRBV7-2 to TRBJ1-2; tentative D call: TRBD1 (6 bases). The CDR3 runs to 15 residues. Trimming took 4 bases from V and 7 from J, leaving 19 bases between them. Germline-derived CDR1 and CDR2 are SGHTA and FQGNSA. Full variable domain (rest looked up from reference TRBV7-2 and TRBJ1-2): GAGVSQSPSNKVTEKGKDVELRCDPISGHTALYWYRQSLGQGLEFLIYFQGNSAPDKSGLPSDRFSAERTGGSVSTLTIQRTQQEDSAVYLCASSSIGGQGSGYTFGSGTRLTVV.

The CDR3 nucleotides read TGTGCCAGCAGCCCGGACAATAATCAGCCCCAGCATTTT. Translation gives CASSPDNNQPQHF. V and J are TRBV7-2 and TRBJ1-5, with D perhaps TRBD1 (5 bases). In germline, CDR1 is SGHTA, CDR2 FQGNSA. V lost 5 bases, J lost 4 bases, and 9 bases lay in between. CDR3 size: 13 residues.

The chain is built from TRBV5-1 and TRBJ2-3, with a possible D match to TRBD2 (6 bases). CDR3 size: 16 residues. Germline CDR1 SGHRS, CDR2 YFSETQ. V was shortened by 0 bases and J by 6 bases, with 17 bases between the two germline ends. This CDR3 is CASSLDGTHFADTQYF. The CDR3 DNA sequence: TGCGCCAGCAGCTTGGACGGGACTCACTTCGCGGATACGCAGTATTTT.

The CDR3 reads CASSLVIGGTYNEQFF. The CDR3 DNA sequence: TGCGCCAGCAGCTTGGTGATAGGGGGCACCTACAATGAGCAGTTCTTC. This chain connects TRBV5-1 to TRBJ2-1, with 7 positions matching TRBD1. V dropped 0 bases and J dropped 2; count of bases not matched to a gene: 5. The CDR3 has 16 residues. Germline assignment: CDR1 SGHRS and CDR2 YFSETQ.

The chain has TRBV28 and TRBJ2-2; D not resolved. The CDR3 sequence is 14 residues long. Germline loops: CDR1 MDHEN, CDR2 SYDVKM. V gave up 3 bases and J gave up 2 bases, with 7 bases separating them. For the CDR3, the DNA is TGTGCCAGCAGTTTTCAGATAAACACCGGGGAGCTGTTTTTT. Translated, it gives CASSFQINTGELFF.

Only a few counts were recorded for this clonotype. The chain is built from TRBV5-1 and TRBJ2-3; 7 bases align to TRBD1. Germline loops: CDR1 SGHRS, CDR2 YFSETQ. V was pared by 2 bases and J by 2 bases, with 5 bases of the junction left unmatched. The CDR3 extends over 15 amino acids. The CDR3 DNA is TGCGCCAGCAGCTTCGGACAGGAATCCACAGATACGCAGTATTTT. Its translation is CASSFGQESTDTQYF.

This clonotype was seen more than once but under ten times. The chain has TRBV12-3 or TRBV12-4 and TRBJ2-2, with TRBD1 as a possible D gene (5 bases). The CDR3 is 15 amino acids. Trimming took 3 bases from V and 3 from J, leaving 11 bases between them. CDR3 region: CASSFGGAYTGELFF. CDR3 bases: TGTGCCAGCAGTTTTGGTGGGGCCTACACCGGGGAGCTGTTTTTT.

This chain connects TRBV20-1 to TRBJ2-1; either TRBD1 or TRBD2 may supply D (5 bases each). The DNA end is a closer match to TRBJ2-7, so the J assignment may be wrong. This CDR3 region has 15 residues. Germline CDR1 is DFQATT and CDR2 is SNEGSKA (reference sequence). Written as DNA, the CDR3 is TGCAGTGCTGGAACACCGGGACGCCGCTACAATGAGCAGTACTTC. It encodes CSAGTPGRRYNEQYF.

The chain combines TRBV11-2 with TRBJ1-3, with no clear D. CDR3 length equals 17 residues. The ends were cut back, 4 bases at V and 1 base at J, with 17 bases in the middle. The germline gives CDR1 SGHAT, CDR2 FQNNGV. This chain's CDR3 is CASSSKPSMGSGNTIYF. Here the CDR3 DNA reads TGTGCCAGCAGCTCTAAACCTTCAATGGGATCTGGAAACACCATATATTTT.

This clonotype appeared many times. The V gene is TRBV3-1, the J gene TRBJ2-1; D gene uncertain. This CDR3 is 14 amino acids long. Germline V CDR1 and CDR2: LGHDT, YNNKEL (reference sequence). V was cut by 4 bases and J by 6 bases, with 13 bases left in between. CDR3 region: CASSRQSTGNEQFF. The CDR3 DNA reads TGTGCCAGCAGCCGCCAATCTACCGGCAATGAGCAGTTCTTC.

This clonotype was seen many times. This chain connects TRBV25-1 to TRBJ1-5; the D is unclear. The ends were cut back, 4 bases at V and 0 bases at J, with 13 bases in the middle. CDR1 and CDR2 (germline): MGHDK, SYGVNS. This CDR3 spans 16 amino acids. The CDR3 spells CASSGLGGDSNQPQHF. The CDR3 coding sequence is TGTGCCAGCAGTGGACTCGGCGGGGATAGCAATCAGCCCCAGCATTTT.

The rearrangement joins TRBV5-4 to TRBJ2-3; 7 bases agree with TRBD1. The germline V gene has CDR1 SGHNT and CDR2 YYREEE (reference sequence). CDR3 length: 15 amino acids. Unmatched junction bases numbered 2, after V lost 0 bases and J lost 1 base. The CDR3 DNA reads TGTGCCAGCAGCTTGGGGGACAGACGCACAGATACGCAGTATTTT. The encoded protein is CASSLGDRRTDTQYF.